These 16 T cell receptor beta chains were sequenced from one sample in a study of T cell repertoires in cytomegalovirus infection. No antigen is known for these receptors. From the reads, TCRdb called clonotypes with MiXCR, one entry per CDR3 protein. The table has 650,000 to 900,000 distinct CDR3 sequences, approximately 29% seen once; the top ten hold about an eighth. This material consisted of cultured CD8+ T cells from PBMCs, taken from culture after CMV antigen stimulation. The receptors derive from a human donor in good health (CMV status not recorded). Some clones in this sample may be carry-over from other donors' samples.

The J gene is TRBJ2-5, the V gene TRBV7-3; no reliable D call. Germline V gene lookup returns CDR1 SGHTA and CDR2 FQGTGA. The CDR3 is made up of 13 amino acids. V lost 4 bases, J lost 5 bases, and 11 bases lay in between. This chain's CDR3 is CASSSGLEETQYF. The DNA of the CDR3 is TGTGCCAGCAGCTCTGGATTGGAGGAGACCCAGTACTTC.

This clonotype was picked up a small number of times. The V call is TRBV7-2, the J call TRBJ1-2; D is undetermined. Trimming left V 7 bases short and J 1 base short, with 16 bases between. The germline V gene has CDR1 SGHTA and CDR2 FQGNSA. This CDR3 has 15 amino acids. In nucleotides, the CDR3 is TGTGCCAGCACCCCCGGGGTCGGTGTTAACTATGGCTACACCTTC. Translated, it gives CASTPGVGVNYGYTF.

The chain uses TRBV6-5 and TRBJ2-4, with D unclear. Germline V CDR1 and CDR2: MNHEY, SVGAGI. The CDR3 loop spans 17 amino acids. V lost 6 bases and J 2 bases, leaving 20 bases between the germline ends. CDR3 protein: CASSPQIPGVTKNIQYF. CDR3 DNA: TGTGCCAGCAGCCCCCAAATTCCAGGCGTAACCAAAAACATTCAGTACTTC.

The V and J genes are TRBV4-3 and TRBJ2-7, with 10 bases fitting TRBD1. Germline V gene data show CDR1 as LGHNA and CDR2 as YSLEER. The CDR3 extends over 13 amino acids. CDR3 in DNA: TGCGCCAGCAGCCAAGACTGCTTCGGACAGGGGGACGTC. Translation gives CASSQDCFGQGDV.

This clonotype has a handful of counts. The rearrangement uses TRBV29-1 and TRBJ2-1, with a tentative D call TRBD1 (5 bases). The CDR3 is made up of 13 amino acids. V was cut by 4 bases and J by 6 bases, with 13 bases left in between. Germline values: CDR1 SQVTM, CDR2 ANQGSEA. CDR3: CSVGKGVANEQFF. CDR3 coding DNA: TGCAGCGTTGGGAAAGGGGTTGCCAATGAGCAGTTCTTC.

The J gene is TRBJ2-6, the V gene TRBV6-6; D may be TRBD1 (7 bases). Between the trimmed V and J ends, which lost 0 bases and 2 bases, there was a span of 14 bases. This CDR3 is built from 18 residues. Germline CDR1 MNHNY, CDR2 SVGAGI (reference sequence). DNA of the CDR3: TGTGCCAGCAGTTACTCGGTGGCAGGGGGGACTGGGGCCAACGTCCTGACTTTC. Its translation: CASSYSVAGGTGANVLTF.

Notes on this clonotype: A much larger clone lies one base from this, so it may be a read error. The V call is TRBV7-2, the J call TRBJ1-5; the D is unclear. This CDR3 region has 15 residues. Per germline, CDR1 SGHTA and CDR2 FQGNSA. CDR3 bases: TGTGCCAGCAATGTTTACCGGGGTAGCAATCAGCACCAGCATTTT. This translates into CASNVYRGSNQHQHF.

Many counts were recorded for this clonotype. The V gene is TRBV7-6, the J gene TRBJ2-6, with D perhaps given as TRBD1 or TRBD2 (5 bases each). Per the germline V gene, CDR1 is SGHVS and CDR2 is FNYEAQ. The CDR3 covers 17 residues. With 5 bases removed from V and 11 bases from J, the gap between germline ends came to 25 bases. The CDR3 reads CASSASGTEPKIDVLTF. The CDR3 DNA reads as TGTGCCAGCAGCGCCTCCGGGACGGAGCCTAAAATTGACGTCCTGACTTTC.

This clonotype was seen only a few times. The rearrangement joins TRBV19 to TRBJ2-7, with D unclear. The CDR3 has 13 residues. Germline assignment: CDR1 LNHDA and CDR2 SQIVND (reference sequence). Trimming took 8 bases from V and 4 from J, leaving 15 bases between them. DNA of the CDR3: TGTGCCAGTGCCAGCACCCGCCGTTACGAGCAGTACTTC. It specifies CASASTRRYEQYF.

This clonotype has at least ten counts. The V call is TRBV7-2, the J call TRBJ2-7, with D hard to call. CDR1 SGHTA and CDR2 FQGNSA come from the germline V gene. V was clipped by 2 bases and J by 0 bases, with 5 bases between them. This CDR3 spans 13 amino acids. This CDR3 is CASSLPSSYEQYF. DNA of the CDR3: TGTGCCAGCAGCTTACCGAGCTCCTACGAGCAGTACTTC.

The J gene is TRBJ1-5, the V gene TRBV6-8; 7 nucleotides align to TRBD1. The trim removed 10 bases at V and 4 bases at J, leaving 10 bases unmatched. Germline V CDR1 and CDR2: MNHGY, SAAAGT. The CDR3 length is 14 residues. CDR3: CATRGRGFNQPQHF. CDR3 DNA sequence: TGTGCCACCCGGGGCAGGGGGTTTAATCAGCCCCAGCATTTT.

The DNA for the CDR3 is TGTGCCAGCAGCTCTGGACTAGCGGGGACTTACACCGGGGAGCTGTTTTTT. Protein product: CASSSGLAGTYTGELFF. This sequence joins TRBV9 and TRBJ2-2, with 12 bases aligning to TRBD2. The CDR3 has 17 amino acids. With V trimmed by 4 bases and J by 3 bases, 7 bases remained unmatched. The germline V gene encodes CDR1 SGDLS and CDR2 YYNGEE.

V gene TRBV19 combines with J gene TRBJ2-1; D remains ambiguous. V lost 6 bases and J 1 base, leaving 13 bases between the germline ends. The CDR3 contains 15 residues. Germline V gene sequence: CDR1 LNHDA, CDR2 SQIVND (reference sequence). For the CDR3, the DNA is TGTGCCAGTAGGGCTTTCTCCCCTTCCTACAATGAGCAGTTCTTC. Translated, it gives CASRAFSPSYNEQFF.

The chain couples TRBV28 to TRBJ2-7; no reliable D call. V lost 7 bases, J lost 0 bases, and 22 bases lay in between. Germline CDR1 reads MDHEN; CDR2 reads SYDVKM. The CDR3 length is 17 residues. CDR3 loop: CASTLTRRTSNSYEQYF. As DNA, the CDR3 is TGTGCCAGCACTCTTACGCGAAGGACCTCTAACTCCTACGAGCAGTACTTC.

This chain joins TRBV24-1 and TRBJ2-1; 7 positions agree with TRBD1. Germline CDR1 is KGHDR and CDR2 is SFDVKD. This CDR3 region has 16 residues. V shed 4 bases, J shed 8 bases, and the junction held 13 bases outside the gene matches. In nucleotides, the CDR3 is TGTGCCACCAGTGACACCGGGACAGTCATTTCGGATGAGCAGTTCTTC. Its protein product is CATSDTGTVISDEQFF.

This clonotype was detected many times. The chain uses TRBV7-6 and TRBJ1-6; no reliable D call. CDR3 length equals 14 residues. V lost 5 bases and J 8 bases, leaving 13 bases between the germline ends. The germline CDR1 and CDR2 sequences are SGHVS and FNYEAQ. This CDR3 reads CASSRYGVDSPLHF. CDR3 bases: TGTGCCAGCAGCCGCTACGGGGTTGATTCACCCCTCCACTTT.